This T cell receptor beta chain derives from a study of CD8 T cells in ankylosing spondylitis. TCRdb reanalysed the 5' RACE reads using MiXCR and keeps one entry per CDR3 protein. The sample lists some 270,000 distinct CDR3 sequences, about 18% occurring once. The CDR3 is made up of 16 amino acids. V shed 1 base and J shed 0 bases, with 11 bases lying between them. Germline V gene lookup returns CDR1 SGHRS and CDR2 YFSETQ. This clonotype originated in a male donor with ankylosing spondylitis or in good health (not recorded which). What was sequenced was blood, either unsorted or a sorted T cell fraction (not recorded which). The rearrangement links TRBV5-1 to TRBJ2-1; no reliable D call. DNA of the CDR3: TGCGCCAGCAGCTTGCCCGGCAGCATCTCCTACAATGAGCAGTTCTTC. Translating gives CASSLPGSISYNEQFF.